A selection of T cell receptor beta chains follows, all from one sample in a study of post-analysis software for immune sequencing data. TCRdb redid the calling of the PCR reads with MiXCR, one entry per CDR3 protein. Of hundreds of thousands of distinct CDR3 sequences in the sample, 25% to 30% were seen once. The sequenced sample consisted of blood. These receptors originate from a girl under 18 with multiple sclerosis. The CDR3 runs from the conserved cysteine through the conserved F or W. A D gene is named only where the DNA matches it firmly. Expanded clones are given a class, and other clones once, few, many or no size at all.

v_call,j_call,d_call,clone_size,cdr3_nt,cdr3_aa
TRBV28,TRBJ2-7,NA,NA,TGTGCCAGCTCGCGGACCGGTCCCCTCTACGAGCAGTACTTC,CASSRTGPLYEQYF
TRBV27,TRBJ2-7,NA,few,TGTGCCAGCAGTTTTTCGGGCAGTTTCTACGAGCAGTACTTC,CASSFSGSFYEQYF
TRBV6-4,TRBJ1-2,TRBD1,NA,TGTGCCAGCAGTGGCGGGGACAGTATTGGCTACACCTTC,CASSGGDSIGYTF
TRBV15,TRBJ2-3,NA,few,TGTGCCACCAGTACCCTTAGAGGGAGGCGGTCAGATACGCAGTATTTT,CATSTLRGRRSDTQYF
TRBV4-3,TRBJ2-1,TRBD1,few,TGCGCCAGCAGCCAAGATCGGGCAGGGGGCGCGACCAATGAGCAGTTCTTC,CASSQDRAGGATNEQFF
TRBV20-1,TRBJ2-6,NA,many,TGCAGTGCTCCCCCAGGGTCTGGGGCCAACGTCCTGACTTTC,CSAPPGSGANVLTF
TRBV12-3/TRBV12-4,TRBJ2-1,NA,NA,TGTGCCAGCAGACTACAGTACAATGAGCAGTTCTTC,CASRLQYNEQFF
TRBV12-3/TRBV12-4,TRBJ2-3,NA,NA,TGTGCCAGCAGTTTAGCGGGCCCAGATGCGCAGTATTTT,CASSLAGPDAQYF
TRBV25-1,TRBJ2-5,TRBD2,NA,TGTGCCAGCAGTGAATACGGAGCGGGAGCCCTCCAAGAGACCCAGTACTTC,CASSEYGAGALQETQYF
TRBV7-2,TRBJ2-3,NA,NA,TGTGCCAGCAGTAGTGGTAGTAGTTCAGATACGCAGTATTTT,CASSSGSSSDTQYF
TRBV9,TRBJ1-2,NA,NA,TGTGCCAGCAGCACCTACAGAGATGGCTACACCTTC,CASSTYRDGYTF
TRBV6-5,TRBJ2-6,TRBD1,once,TGTGCCAGCAGTTACTTCTGGGACAGGAGTTCTGGGGCCAACGTCCTGACTTTC,CASSYFWDRSSGANVLTF
TRBV20-1,TRBJ2-1,TRBD2,NA,TGCAGTGCTAAGACTAGCGGGGGGCCCGCTTACAATGAGCAGTTCTTC,CSAKTSGGPAYNEQFF
TRBV2,TRBJ2-2,TRBD1,NA,TGTGCCAGCAGTCCTACAGGGGCGAACACCGGGGAGCTGTTTTTT,CASSPTGANTGELFF
TRBV6-1,TRBJ2-3,NA,NA,TGTGCCAGCAGTGAAGCTCTTTCTATTACGTCCGCGCAGTATTTT,CASSEALSITSAQYF
TRBV21-1,TRBJ2-7,NA,NA,TGTGTCAGCAGCATTCCCTTGTCGAGGGCTTCCGAGCAGTACTTC,CVSSIPLSRASEQYF
TRBV7-9,TRBJ1-1,NA,NA,TGTGCCAGCAGCTTAACGGACAGCCGAACAGAGGATGAAGCTTTCTTT,CASSLTDSRTEDEAFF
TRBV20-1,TRBJ2-7,NA,few,TGCAGTGCTAGGTTTCCTCGCGGCTACGAGCAGTACTTC,CSARFPRGYEQYF
TRBV6-1,TRBJ2-7,NA,few,TGTGCCAGCAGAACGACGGGGACCTACGAGCAGTACTTC,CASRTTGTYEQYF
TRBV12-3/TRBV12-4,TRBJ1-5,NA,NA,TGTGCCAGCAGTACTCGACTTCAGCCCCAGCATTTT,CASSTRLQPQHF
TRBV11-2,TRBJ2-1,TRBD2,few,TGTGCCAGCAGGCCTCTAGCGGGAAGGGAGCAGTTCTTC,CASRPLAGREQFF
TRBV2,TRBJ1-2,NA,few,TGTGCCAGCATCGGGGGGGGTAACTATGGCTACACCTTC,CASIGGGNYGYTF
TRBV29-1,TRBJ1-5,NA,NA,TGCAGCGTTAAGGCAGGAAGCAATCAGCCCCAGCATTTT,CSVKAGSNQPQHF
TRBV7-9,TRBJ2-1,TRBD1,NA,TGTGCCAGCAGCCCGACCTTCGGGACAGGGAGGTTTAAGTTCTTC,CASSPTFGTGRFKFF
TRBV6-1,TRBJ2-5,TRBD2,NA,TGTGCCAGCAGTGCTGGGATACTAGCGGGGGGGGAGACCCAGTACTTC,CASSAGILAGGETQYF
TRBV12-3/TRBV12-4,TRBJ2-5,NA,NA,TGTGCCAGCAGTTTAGTTCGGGGTTCCGAGACCCAGTACTTC,CASSLVRGSETQYF
TRBV13,TRBJ1-2,NA,many,TGTGCCAGCAGCTTAGGCGGAGGCGGAGGCTACACCTTC,CASSLGGGGGYTF
TRBV4-2,TRBJ2-5,TRBD2,few,TGTGCCAGCAACCAAGATCGATTAGCGGGGGAGCAGACCCAGTACTTC,CASNQDRLAGEQTQYF
TRBV20-1,TRBJ1-5,TRBD1,NA,TGCAGTGTGGAATACAGGGGTACTCAGCCCCAGCATTTT,CSVEYRGTQPQHF
TRBV3-1,TRBJ2-7,NA,few,TGTGCCAGCAGCCAAGAGGGGAGCAATTACGAGCAGTACTTC,CASSQEGSNYEQYF
TRBV29-1,TRBJ2-1,NA,many,TGCAGCGTTGACCCGGGCAGGGCCTCCTACAATGAGCAGTTCTTC,CSVDPGRASYNEQFF
TRBV3-1,TRBJ1-4,NA,once,TGTGCCAGCAGACAAATGTCAACAACTAATGAAAAACTGTTTTTT,CASRQMSTTNEKLFF
TRBV10-2,TRBJ2-7,NA,NA,TGCGCCAGCAGTGGGACCCCCACTAACGACGAGCAGTACTTC,CASSGTPTNDEQYF
TRBV7-9,TRBJ2-5,NA,NA,TGTGCCAGCAGGCCCGGGACCCACAAAGAGACCCAGTACTTC,CASRPGTHKETQYF
TRBV7-2,TRBJ2-7,TRBD1,NA,TGTGCCAGCAGCTTGGACAGGTGGTTCGGGTACGAGCAGTACTTC,CASSLDRWFGYEQYF
TRBV27,TRBJ1-5,NA,NA,TGTGCCAGCAGCGAGATAACCGGGCTTAGACAGCCCCAGCATTTT,CASSEITGLRQPQHF
TRBV5-1,TRBJ2-1,NA,few,TGCGCCAGCAGCTTGGAGGGGAGCTCCCTCAATGAGCAGTTCTTC,CASSLEGSSLNEQFF
TRBV20-1,TRBJ2-3,NA,NA,TGCAGTGCTCACGACATACTCCGGTATACGCAGTATTTT,CSAHDILRYTQYF
TRBV9,TRBJ2-1,NA,NA,TGTGCCAGCAGCCCAATGGACTCGCTAAATGAGCAGTTCTTC,CASSPMDSLNEQFF
TRBV29-1,TRBJ2-5,NA,NA,TGCAGCCTTGGGGGGGCAGGTCAAGAGACCCAGTACTTC,CSLGGAGQETQYF
TRBV20-1,TRBJ2-7,TRBD1,few,TGCAGTGCTGCTCACCCCGGGACAGGTCCCTACGAGCAGTACTTC,CSAAHPGTGPYEQYF
TRBV10-3,TRBJ1-1,TRBD1,few,TGTGCCACCGGGACAGGGAACACTGAAGCTTTCTTT,CATGTGNTEAFF
TRBV29-1,TRBJ2-5,NA,many,TGCAGCGTACGCAACGGCAGGGCTAAACAAGAGACCCAGTACTTC,CSVRNGRAKQETQYF
TRBV11-3,TRBJ2-2,NA,NA,TGTGCCAGCAGCTTAGGAGGGCGCAGGGAGACGAACACCGGGGAGCTGTTTTTT,CASSLGGRRETNTGELFF
TRBV20-1,TRBJ2-5,NA,NA,TGCAGTGCTACGGCGGGGCAAGAGACCCAGTACTTC,CSATAGQETQYF
TRBV7-2,TRBJ2-1,NA,NA,TGTGCCAGCAGCTTAGGCTTTGGTCTCAATGAGCAGTTCTTC,CASSLGFGLNEQFF
TRBV6-6,TRBJ1-3,NA,NA,TGTGCCAGCAGCGACTCCGGGGGGGACCCTGGAAACACCATATATTTT,CASSDSGGDPGNTIYF
TRBV12-3/TRBV12-4,TRBJ1-2,TRBD1,NA,TGTGCCAGCAGGACAGGGGAACGACGATCAAGCTATGGCTACACCTTC,CASRTGERRSSYGYTF
TRBV9,TRBJ1-1,TRBD1,few,TGTGCCAGCAGCCTTTCTTACAGGGGCGGTGAAGCTTTCTTT,CASSLSYRGGEAFF
TRBV4-3,TRBJ1-2,NA,few,TGCGCCAGCAGCCAAGATTATGACAGCGGGATATATGGCTACACCTTC,CASSQDYDSGIYGYTF
TRBV29-1,TRBJ1-1,TRBD1,NA,TGCAGCGTTGGACCGGGACAGGGGGCCCCTGAAGCTTTCTTT,CSVGPGQGAPEAFF
TRBV5-1,TRBJ1-4,NA,NA,TGCGCCAGCAGCTTACAGGGCTATAATGAAAAACTGTTTTTT,CASSLQGYNEKLFF
TRBV4-1,TRBJ1-1,TRBD1,few,TGCGCCAGCAGCACGATGGGACAGGGGGGTATCGAAGCTTTCTTT,CASSTMGQGGIEAFF